This T cell receptor (beta chain) was identified in a study of blood T cell repertoires in COVID-19. Study details: The analysed material was cDNA or gDNA that came from T cells, B-cell-depleted T cells, or PBMCs.

Germline assignment: CDR1 MNHEY and CDR2 SVGEGT. The CDR3 runs 16 residues. V shed 4 bases and J 4 bases; nucleotides not matched to a gene: 7. Enrolled through a virtual design, the participants were between about 18 and 100 years of age and came from around 25 US areas. Allocation to cohorts depended on clinical history reported by the participants. Clones were sequenced by immunoSEQ multiplex PCR, and TCRdb holds only the in-frame ones, with some missing. The sample holds 190,000 or so clones; roughly four fifths are singletons and the top ten take 12%. The V and J genes are TRBV6-2 or TRBV6-3 and TRBJ2-5, with TRBD2 matching over 12 bases. The clonotype was recovered from a middle-aged man who had recovered from COVID-19. The sequenced sample consisted of PBMCs or T cells enriched from blood (not recorded which). Here the CDR3 DNA reads TGTGCCAGCAGTTCCATGGGACTAGCGGGCCGAGAGACCCAGTACTTC. This codes for CASSSMGLAGRETQYF.